These 20 T cell receptor beta chains share one sample of origin, sequenced in a study of blood T cells in healthy people across ages. Together with a sample-barcoded 5' primer, a J-beta primer mix was included in a second PCR lasting about 7 to 12 cycles. In TCRdb, the 5' RACE reads were re-called with MiXCR into one record per CDR3 protein. This sample has approximately 940,000 distinct CDR3 sequences, with approximately 49% found just once. Sequencing was performed on blood. The receptors were gathered from a man aged 25 to 45 in good health.

The rearrangement uses TRBV27 and TRBJ1-1, with TRBD1 identical over 7 bases. The germline V gene has CDR1 MNHEY and CDR2 SMNVEV (reference sequence). There are 19 residues in the CDR3. The junction had 17 bases not matched to a gene; V was cut back by 4 bases and J by 0 bases. The CDR3 loop is CASSYVRPAGGLMNTEAFF. In DNA form, the CDR3 reads TGTGCCAGCAGTTATGTCCGGCCGGCAGGGGGACTCATGAACACTGAAGCTTTCTTT.

The gene calls are TRBV18 and TRBJ1-2, with 7 bases lining up with TRBD1. The CDR3 length is 14 residues. CDR1 is KGHSH, CDR2 LQKENI, per germline. Trimming at V came to 3 bases and at J to 4 bases, leaving 5 bases not matched to a gene. The CDR3, as DNA: TGTGCCAGCTCACCGTCACAGGGGACCTATGGCTACACCTTC. Amino acid sequence: CASSPSQGTYGYTF.

The chain employs TRBV7-9 and TRBJ1-6; D not certain. CDR1 SEHNR and CDR2 FQNEAQ come from the germline V gene (reference sequence). The V end lost 2 bases, the J end lost 13 bases, and 12 bases lay between the germline ends. This CDR3 is 13 amino acids long. Here the CDR3 reads CASSLSNRSPLHF. In DNA, the CDR3 is TGTGCCAGCAGCTTAAGTAATCGCTCGCCCCTCCACTTT.

The gene calls are TRBV6-6 and TRBJ2-4; the match to TRBD1 covers 7 bases. The CDR3 is 13 residues long. CDR1 is MNHNY and CDR2 is SVGAGI in the germline V gene (reference sequence). V was pared by 6 bases and J by 13 bases, with 12 bases of the junction left unmatched. The CDR3 DNA reads as TGTGCCAGCAGACTGGACAGGCTTGTGGAGCAGTACTTC. It translates to CASRLDRLVEQYF.

This clonotype was seen a few times. The chain uses TRBV27 and TRBJ2-7; TRBD1 might be the D (5 bases). V was trimmed by 8 bases and J by 0 bases, leaving 11 bases between them. CDR3 length equals 13 residues. Germline CDR1 MNHEY, CDR2 SMNVEV (reference sequence). CDR3 sequence: CASALGPSYEQYF. CDR3 DNA sequence: TGTGCCAGCGCTTTGGGGCCCTCCTACGAGCAGTACTTC.

For this clonotype: One end of the junction fails to match germline, which may point to a read error. The chain has TRBV11-3 and TRBJ2-1; D is uncertain. Germline V CDR1 and CDR2: SGHNT, YENEEA. This CDR3 contains 13 residues. The CDR3 DNA follows: TGTGCCAACAGCGTGAGTATCTACAATGAGCAGTTCTTC. Its protein is CANSVSIYNEQFF.

The rearrangement uses TRBV19 and TRBJ2-7; the D is unclear. Germline loops: CDR1 LNHDA, CDR2 SQIVND (reference sequence). Deletions cut 0 bases from V and 3 bases from J, with 6 bases between. The CDR3 runs to 13 residues. CDR3 sequence: CASSIDESYEQYF. Here the CDR3 DNA reads TGTGCCAGTAGTATAGATGAGAGCTACGAGCAGTACTTC.

As for this clonotype: An end of the junction does not agree with germline; a read error may underlie this. The gene calls are TRBV7-9 and TRBJ1-4; 8 bases align to TRBD1. This CDR3 has 16 residues. CDR1 is SEHNR and CDR2 is FQNEAQ in the germline V gene (reference sequence). CDR3 loop: CASSLAPDRDNQKLFF. The CDR3 DNA is TGTGCCAGCAGCTTAGCTCCGGACAGGGATAATCAAAAACTGTTTTTT.

The chain recombines TRBV28 with TRBJ2-5; D is possibly TRBD1 or TRBD2 (6 bases each). V was trimmed by 5 bases and J by 7 bases, leaving 20 bases between them. Germline CDR1 reads MDHEN; CDR2 reads SYDVKM. The CDR3 loop spans 15 amino acids. This CDR3 is CASSDLDGGDGTQYF. The DNA of the CDR3 is TGTGCCAGCAGTGACCTCGACGGGGGCGATGGGACCCAGTACTTC.

The chain employs TRBV7-2 and TRBJ1-6, with D maybe TRBD1 (5 bases). CDR1 SGHTA and CDR2 FQGNSA come from the germline V gene. There are 14 residues in the CDR3. The V end lost 4 bases, the J end lost 10 bases, and 14 bases lay between the germline ends. The CDR3 nucleotides read TGTGCCAGCAGCTGGGACCCTATGCGATCACCCCTCCACTTT. This encodes CASSWDPMRSPLHF.

This clonotype occurred a few times. The rearrangement uses TRBV7-2 and TRBJ2-3, with unresolved D. CDR1 SGHTA and CDR2 FQGNSA come from the germline V gene. The CDR3 loop spans 15 amino acids. Trimming left V 3 bases short and J 0 bases short, with 10 bases between. CDR3 sequence (DNA): TGTGCCAGCAGCTTTGGAGAACTAAGCACAGATACGCAGTATTTT. Protein product: CASSFGELSTDTQYF.

In its sample, this clonotype was seen many times. The chain links TRBV5-1 to TRBJ2-3; D unclear. Germline CDR1 and CDR2: SGHRS and YFSETQ. The CDR3 consists of 14 residues. V lost 0 bases and J lost 0, with 5 bases in between. The CDR3 loop is CASSLDGSTDTQYF. The CDR3 nucleotides are TGCGCCAGCAGCTTGGATGGCAGCACAGATACGCAGTATTTT.

This clonotype showed up just once. This rearrangement joins TRBV11-2 to TRBJ1-2, with D hard to call. V lost 3 bases to trimming and J lost 4 bases, with 15 bases between them. Germline V gene sequence: CDR1 SGHAT, CDR2 FQNNGV. There are 15 residues in the CDR3. CDR3 region: CASSLTDGDIYGYTF. The CDR3 DNA reads as TGTGCCAGCAGCTTGACCGACGGCGACATCTATGGCTACACCTTC.

There are a few counts of this clonotype. V gene TRBV20-1 combines with J gene TRBJ1-5; 7 bases are shared with TRBD1. The trim removed 3 bases at V and 2 bases at J, leaving 7 bases unmatched. The germline V gene encodes CDR1 DFQATT and CDR2 SNEGSKA (reference sequence). CDR3 size: 15 residues. Here the CDR3 DNA reads TGCAGTGCTAGGGTGACAGGGCCTGGCAATCAGCCCCAGCATTTT. It translates to CSARVTGPGNQPQHF.

The chain employs TRBV6-1 and TRBJ2-7; no clear D gene. CDR1 and CDR2 from the germline V gene are MNHNS and SASEGT. CDR3 length: 15 amino acids. V shed 4 bases and J shed 0 bases, with 13 bases lying between them. CDR3 residues: CASSGAGYLSYEQYF. CDR3 sequence (DNA): TGTGCCAGCAGTGGTGCTGGGTACCTCTCCTACGAGCAGTACTTC.

This clonotype was seen a handful of times. V gene TRBV3-1 combines with J gene TRBJ2-3; the D is unclear. Germline CDR1 and CDR2: LGHDT and YNNKEL (reference sequence). Trimming took 1 base from V and 4 from J, leaving 12 bases between them. The CDR3 loop spans 15 amino acids. CDR3 nucleotides: TGTGCCAGCAGCCAAGTCCTGTCAACAGCAGATACGCAGTATTTT. Amino acid sequence: CASSQVLSTADTQYF.

The V call is TRBV18, the J call TRBJ2-1; 14 nucleotides match TRBD2. The CDR3 extends over 16 amino acids. Germline CDR1 KGHSH, CDR2 LQKENI. The V gene end was trimmed by 3 bases and the J gene end by 5 bases; junction bases not matched to a gene: 3. The CDR3 nucleotides are TGTGCCAGCTCACCTACGACTAGCGGGGGGGACAATGAGCAGTTCTTC. The encoded protein is CASSPTTSGGDNEQFF.

This clonotype was recorded once. The rearrangement joins TRBV6-1 to TRBJ1-4, with no clear D. In germline, CDR1 is MNHNS, CDR2 SASEGT. Trimming took off 1 base at V and 4 bases at J, with 10 bases between the two ends. This CDR3 is 15 amino acids long. This CDR3 is CASSEVGRDNEKLFF. CDR3 DNA sequence: TGTGCCAGCAGTGAAGTGGGGAGGGATAATGAAAAACTGTTTTTT.

CDR3 protein: CASSLVAGGKDTQYF. Here the CDR3 DNA reads TGTGCCAGCAGCTTAGTCGCAGGGGGCAAAGATACGCAGTATTTT. The V call is TRBV7-9, the J call TRBJ2-3; TRBD1 matches 8 bases. J was trimmed by 5 bases and V by 1 base; bases with no gene match: 5. CDR3 length: 15 residues. Germline CDR1 is SEHNR and CDR2 is FQNEAQ (reference sequence).

This chain joins TRBV10-3 and TRBJ1-1; D ambiguous. CDR3 length: 12 amino acids. The V end was cut by 4 bases, the J end by 3 bases, with 6 bases between. CDR1 is ENHRY and CDR2 is SYGVKD in the germline V gene. CDR3 loop: CAISGGHTEAFF. The CDR3, as DNA: TGTGCCATCAGTGGGGGTCACACTGAAGCTTTCTTT.